This TCR beta chain was recorded in a study of T cell responses to AZD1222 COVID-19 vaccine. TCRdb's copy holds only in-frame clones and misses some; the assay was immunoSEQ multiplex PCR. This table holds 100,000 to 150,000 clones, 80% to 90% found once. V lost 4 bases and J lost 3; bases outside the gene matches: 4. Germline V gene data show CDR1 as SGDLS and CDR2 as YYNGEE. The CDR3 totals 13 residues. The sequence was collected from an adult in good health. The chain combines TRBV9 with TRBJ2-7, with 7 bases that match TRBD1. This material consisted of peripheral blood, taken on day 0 of AZD1222 vaccination. CDR3 residues: CASSRGGGYEQYF. The CDR3 DNA reads TGTGCCAGCAGCAGAGGGGGCGGCTACGAGCAGTACTTC.